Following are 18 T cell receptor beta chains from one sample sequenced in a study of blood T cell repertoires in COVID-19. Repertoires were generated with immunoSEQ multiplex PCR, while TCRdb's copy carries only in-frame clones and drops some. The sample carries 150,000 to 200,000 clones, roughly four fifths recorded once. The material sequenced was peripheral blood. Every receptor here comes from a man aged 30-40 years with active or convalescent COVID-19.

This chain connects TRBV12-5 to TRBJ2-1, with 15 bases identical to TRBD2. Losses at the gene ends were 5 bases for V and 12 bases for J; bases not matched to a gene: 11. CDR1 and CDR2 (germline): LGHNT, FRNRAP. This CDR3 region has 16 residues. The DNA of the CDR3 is TGTGCTAGTGGTCCGGGACTAGCGGGAGGCCCAGGGCGGCAGTTCTTC. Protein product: CASGPGLAGGPGRQFF.

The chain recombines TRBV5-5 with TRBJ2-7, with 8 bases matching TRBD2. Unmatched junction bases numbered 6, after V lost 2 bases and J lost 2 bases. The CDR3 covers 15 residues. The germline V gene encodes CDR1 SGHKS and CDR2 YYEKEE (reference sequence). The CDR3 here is CASSFDGGAPYEQYF. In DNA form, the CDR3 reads TGTGCCAGCAGCTTCGACGGGGGGGCCCCCTACGAGCAGTACTTC.

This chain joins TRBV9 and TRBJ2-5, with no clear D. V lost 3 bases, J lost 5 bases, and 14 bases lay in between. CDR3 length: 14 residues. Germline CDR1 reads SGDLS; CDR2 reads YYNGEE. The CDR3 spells CASSAYSGRETQYF. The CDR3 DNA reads TGTGCCAGCAGCGCCTACAGTGGCAGGGAGACCCAGTACTTC. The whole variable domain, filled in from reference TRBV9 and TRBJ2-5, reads DSGVTQTPKHLITATGQRVTLRCSPRSGDLSVYWYQQSLDQGLQFLIQYYNGEERAKGNILERFSAQQFPDLHSELNLSSLELGDSALYFCASSAYSGRETQYFGPGTRLLVL.

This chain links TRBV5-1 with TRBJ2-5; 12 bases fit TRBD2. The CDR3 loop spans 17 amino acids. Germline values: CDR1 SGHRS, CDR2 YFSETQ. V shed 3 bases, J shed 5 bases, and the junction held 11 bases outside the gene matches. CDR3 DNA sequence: TGCGCCAGCAGCTCCGCCGCACTAGCGGGGGGTGGGGAGACCCAGTACTTC. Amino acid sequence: CASSSAALAGGGETQYF.

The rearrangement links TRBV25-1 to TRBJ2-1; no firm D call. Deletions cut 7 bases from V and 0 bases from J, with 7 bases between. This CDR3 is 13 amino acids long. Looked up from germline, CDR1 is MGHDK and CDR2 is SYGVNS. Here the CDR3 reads CASTLSSYNEQFF. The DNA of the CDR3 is TGTGCCAGCACCCTGAGCTCCTACAATGAGCAGTTCTTC.

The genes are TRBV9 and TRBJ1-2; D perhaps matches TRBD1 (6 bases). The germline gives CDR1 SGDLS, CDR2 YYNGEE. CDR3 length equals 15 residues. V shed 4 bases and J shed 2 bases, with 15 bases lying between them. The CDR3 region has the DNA TGTGCCAGCAGCTTCTCACAGGGAGTGAACTATGGCTACACCTTC. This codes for CASSFSQGVNYGYTF.

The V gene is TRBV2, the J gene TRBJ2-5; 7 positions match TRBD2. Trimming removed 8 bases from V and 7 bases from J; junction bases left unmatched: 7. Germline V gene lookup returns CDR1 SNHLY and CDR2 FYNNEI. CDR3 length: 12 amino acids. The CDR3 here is CASQTSEVTQYF. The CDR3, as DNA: TGTGCCAGCCAAACTAGCGAGGTGACCCAGTACTTC.

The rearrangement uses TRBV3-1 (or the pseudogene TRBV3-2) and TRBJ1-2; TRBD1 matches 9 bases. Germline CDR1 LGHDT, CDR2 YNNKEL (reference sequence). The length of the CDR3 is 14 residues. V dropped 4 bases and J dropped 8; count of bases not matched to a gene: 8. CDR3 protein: CASSLQQGAKGYTF. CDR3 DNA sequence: TGTGCCAGCAGCCTCCAACAGGGGGCAAAAGGCTACACCTTC.

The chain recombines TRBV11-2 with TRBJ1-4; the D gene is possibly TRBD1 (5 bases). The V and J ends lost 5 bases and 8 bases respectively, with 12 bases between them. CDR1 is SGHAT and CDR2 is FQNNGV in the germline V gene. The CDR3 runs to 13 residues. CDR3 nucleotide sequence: TGTGCCAGCAGCAGCCCAGGGATGGAAAAACTGTTTTTT. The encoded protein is CASSSPGMEKLFF.

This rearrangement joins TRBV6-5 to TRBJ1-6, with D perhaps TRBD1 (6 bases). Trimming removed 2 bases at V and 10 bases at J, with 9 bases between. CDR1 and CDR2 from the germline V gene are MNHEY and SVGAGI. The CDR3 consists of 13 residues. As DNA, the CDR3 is TGTGCCAGCAGTTACCCACAGGGCTCACCCCTCCACTTT. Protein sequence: CASSYPQGSPLHF.

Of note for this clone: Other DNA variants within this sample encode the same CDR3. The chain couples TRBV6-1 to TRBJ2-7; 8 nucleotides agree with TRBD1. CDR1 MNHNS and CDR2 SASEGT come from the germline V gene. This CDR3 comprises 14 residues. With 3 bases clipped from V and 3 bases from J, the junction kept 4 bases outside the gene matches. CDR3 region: CASSDTTGGYEQYV. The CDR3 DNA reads TGTGCCAGCAGTGACACAACAGGGGGCTACGAGCAGTACGTC.

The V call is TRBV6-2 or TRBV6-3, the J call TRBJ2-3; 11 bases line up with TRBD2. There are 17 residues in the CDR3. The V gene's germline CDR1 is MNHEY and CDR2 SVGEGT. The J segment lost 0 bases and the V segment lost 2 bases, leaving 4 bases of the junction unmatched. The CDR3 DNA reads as TGTGCCAGCAGTTACCTAGCGGGAGGCCCTAGCACAGATACGCAGTATTTT. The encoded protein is CASSYLAGGPSTDTQYF.

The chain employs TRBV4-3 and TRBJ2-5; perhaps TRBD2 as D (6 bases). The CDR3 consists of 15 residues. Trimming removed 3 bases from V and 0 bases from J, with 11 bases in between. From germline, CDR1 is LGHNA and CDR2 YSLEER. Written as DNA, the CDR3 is TGCGCCAGCAGCCACAGGAGCGGGTACCAAGAGACCCAGTACTTC. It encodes CASSHRSGYQETQYF.

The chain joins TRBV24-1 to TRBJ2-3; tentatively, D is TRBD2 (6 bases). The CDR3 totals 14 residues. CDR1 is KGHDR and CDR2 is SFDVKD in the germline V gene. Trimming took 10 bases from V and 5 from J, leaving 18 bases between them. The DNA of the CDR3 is TGTGCCACGGCTCCGAGGGAGGCCAAAGATACGCAGTATTTT. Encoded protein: CATAPREAKDTQYF.

DNA for the CDR3: TGTGCCAGTAGTACAACAGCTTACAATCAGCCCCAGCATTTT. Translating it yields CASSTTAYNQPQHF. This sequence joins TRBV19 and TRBJ1-5; D remains ambiguous. V gave up 4 bases and J gave up 3 bases, with 10 bases separating them. This CDR3 has 14 residues. Germline-derived CDR1 and CDR2 are LNHDA and SQIVND (reference sequence).

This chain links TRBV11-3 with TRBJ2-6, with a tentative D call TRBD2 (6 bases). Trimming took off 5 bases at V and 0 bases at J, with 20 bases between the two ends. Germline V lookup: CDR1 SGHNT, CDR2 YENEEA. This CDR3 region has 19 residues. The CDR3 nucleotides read TGTGCCAGCAGCCGGGGGTGGAGCCAGCTCGGCTCTGGGGCCAACGTCCTGACTTTC. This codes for CASSRGWSQLGSGANVLTF. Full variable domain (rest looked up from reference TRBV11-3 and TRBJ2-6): EAGVVQSPRYKIIEKKQPVAFWCNPISGHNTLYWYLQNLGQGPELLIRYENEEAVDDSQLPKDRFSAERLKGVDSTLKIQPAELGDSAVYLCASSRGWSQLGSGANVLTFGAGSRLTVL.

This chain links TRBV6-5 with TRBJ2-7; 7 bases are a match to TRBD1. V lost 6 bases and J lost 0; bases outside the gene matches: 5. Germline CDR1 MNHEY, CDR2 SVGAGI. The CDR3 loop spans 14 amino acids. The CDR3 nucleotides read TGTGCCAGCAGCCGAGGGGACAGCTCCTACGAGCAGTACTTC. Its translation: CASSRGDSSYEQYF.

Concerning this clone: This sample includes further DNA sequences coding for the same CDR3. The CDR3 protein is CASSQREQETQYF. CDR3 sequence (DNA): TGCGCCAGCAGCCAACGAGAACAAGAGACCCAGTACTTC. The chain couples TRBV4-1 to TRBJ2-5, with unresolved D. The germline gives CDR1 MGHRA, CDR2 YSYEKL. This CDR3 comprises 13 residues. Trimming shortened V by 2 bases and J by 2 bases, and 6 bases separated the two germline ends.